The clone carrying this TCR beta chain came up once. These data originate in a study of blood T cell repertoires in COVID-19. At the level of the study: PBMCs, B-cell-depleted T cells, or T cells provided the cDNA or gDNA that made up the material.

V lost 0 bases to trimming and J lost 4 bases, with 15 bases between them. Germline CDR1 reads MNHEY; CDR2 reads SVGAGI. There are 16 residues in the CDR3. Original analysis: Estimation of nucleated cell counts relied on the amplification of reference gene primers. Profiling relied on immunoSEQ multiplex PCR, and the TCRdb table lists in-frame clones only, not all of them. The V and J calls and clone size were taken over from that table, and D and trimming were inferred from the DNA. The sample lists 330,000 or so clones; more than 70% were seen once. The sample comprised peripheral blood. The V and J genes are TRBV6-5 and TRBJ1-2; the D gene is possibly TRBD1 (6 bases). This sequence originates from a woman aged 60-75 years with COVID-19, enrolled during active disease. This CDR3 reads CASSYSPPGGGYGYTF. The CDR3 DNA is TGTGCCAGCAGTTACTCCCCCCCGGGAGGGGGCTATGGCTACACCTTC.